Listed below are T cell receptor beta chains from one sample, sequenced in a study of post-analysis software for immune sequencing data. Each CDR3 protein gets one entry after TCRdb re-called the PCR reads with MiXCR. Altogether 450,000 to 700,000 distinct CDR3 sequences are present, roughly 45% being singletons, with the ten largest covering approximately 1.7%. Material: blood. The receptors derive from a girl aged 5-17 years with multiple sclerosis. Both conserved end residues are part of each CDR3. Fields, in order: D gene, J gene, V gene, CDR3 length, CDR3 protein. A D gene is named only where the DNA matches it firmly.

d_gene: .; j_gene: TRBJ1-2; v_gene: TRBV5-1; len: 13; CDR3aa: CASSPDTAYGYTF
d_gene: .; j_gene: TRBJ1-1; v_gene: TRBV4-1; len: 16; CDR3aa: CASSPWAGRLNTEAFF
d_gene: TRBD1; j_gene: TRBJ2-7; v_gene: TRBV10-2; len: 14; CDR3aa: CASSRDRDRYEQYF
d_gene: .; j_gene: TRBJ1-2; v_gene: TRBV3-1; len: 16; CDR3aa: CASSPGTAASNYGYTF
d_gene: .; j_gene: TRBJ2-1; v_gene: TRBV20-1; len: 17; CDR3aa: CSARGGLGRSSYNEQFF
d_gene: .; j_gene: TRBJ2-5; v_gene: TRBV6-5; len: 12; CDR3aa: CATTPDPETQYF
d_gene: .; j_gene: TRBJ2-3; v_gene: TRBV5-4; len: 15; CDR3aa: CASRRDFLTTDTQYF
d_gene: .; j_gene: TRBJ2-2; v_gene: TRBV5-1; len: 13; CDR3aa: CASSFWGTGELFF
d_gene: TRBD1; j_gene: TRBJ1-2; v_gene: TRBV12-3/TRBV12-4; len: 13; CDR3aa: CASSETGFSGYTF
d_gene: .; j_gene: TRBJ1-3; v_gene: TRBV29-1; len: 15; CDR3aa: CSVEVRGVSGNTIYF
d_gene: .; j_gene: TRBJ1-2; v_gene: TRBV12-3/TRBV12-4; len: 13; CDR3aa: CASSWAGPEGYTF
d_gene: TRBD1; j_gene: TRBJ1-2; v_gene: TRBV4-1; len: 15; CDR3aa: CASSQVAGGVDGYTF
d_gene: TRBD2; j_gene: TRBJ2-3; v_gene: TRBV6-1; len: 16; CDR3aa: CASSQSGGALTDTQYF
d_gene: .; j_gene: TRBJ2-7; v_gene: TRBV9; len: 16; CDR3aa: CASSPRMTPSTYEQYF
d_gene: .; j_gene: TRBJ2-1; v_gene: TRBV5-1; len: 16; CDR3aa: CASSWVAGGTYNEQFF
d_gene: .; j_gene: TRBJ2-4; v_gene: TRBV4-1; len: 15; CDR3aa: CASSQDASAKNIQYF
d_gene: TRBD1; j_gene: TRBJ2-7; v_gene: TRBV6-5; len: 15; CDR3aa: CASSYSTGSSYEQYF